The T cell receptor (beta chain) described here comes from a study of blood T cell repertoires in COVID-19. Study overall: Acute and convalescent COVID-19 samples came from the United States, Italy and Spain. Sources were T cells, B-cell-depleted T cells, or PBMCs; the material itself was cDNA or gDNA.

This clone was seen only a few times. The V and J ends lost 4 bases and 4 bases, in that order; junction bases with no gene match: 10. Per the germline V gene, CDR1 is LGHDT and CDR2 is YNNKEL (reference sequence). This CDR3 is built from 16 residues. Original analysis: Estimated nucleated cell counts came from reference gene primer amplification. Using immunoSEQ multiplex PCR, the repertoire was profiled, and TCRdb retains in-frame clones only, with some absent. V, J and clone size were drawn from that table, and D and trimming were deduced from the DNA. The repertoire holds about 59,000 clones, with 80% to 85% as singletons.

The chain has TRBV3-1 (or the pseudogene TRBV3-2) and TRBJ2-1, with 7 bases identical to TRBD2. This sequence was found in an elderly woman with active or convalescent COVID-19. Input material: peripheral blood. CDR3 in amino acids: CASSPVAPGGYNEQFF. DNA for the CDR3: TGTGCCAGCAGCCCGGTAGCCCCGGGGGGATACAATGAGCAGTTCTTC.